Below, one T cell receptor beta chain is given with its context. This record comes from a study of blood T cell repertoires in COVID-19. Looking at the study overall: T cells, B-cell-depleted T cells, or PBMCs provided the cDNA or gDNA that served as material.

The ends were cut back, 4 bases at V and 2 bases at J, with 15 bases in the middle. This CDR3 is 15 amino acids long. Germline V gives CDR1 SGHNT, CDR2 YYREEE (reference sequence). Original analysis: Amplification of reference gene primers provided the estimated nucleated cell counts. Assay: immunoSEQ multiplex PCR; the TCRdb copy retains only in-frame clones and omits some. V, J and clone size are those of that table, while D and trimming were read from the DNA. The profile covers under 300,000 clones, with roughly 93% appearing a single time and about 2.3% taken by the ten largest. In terms of age and location, participants ranged from about 18 to 100 years and lived in about two dozen US areas. Researchers sorted participants into cohorts using their self-reported clinical history.

The TCR sequence derives from a woman between 40 and 50 years old with acute COVID-19. Input material: PBMCs or T cells enriched from blood (not recorded which). V usage is TRBV5-4 and J usage is TRBJ1-2; possibly TRBD1 for D (6 bases). The CDR3 DNA is TGTGCCAGCAGCCTTCGTGGGGGGGGCAACTATGGCTACACCTTC. This translates into CASSLRGGGNYGYTF.